Listed below are T cell receptor beta chains from one sample, sequenced in a study of T cell repertoires in cytomegalovirus infection. TCRdb fed the reads into MiXCR, producing one record per CDR3 protein. The data show approximately 500,000 distinct CDR3 sequences, with less than 30% seen just once and 13% held by the top ten. Source material: PBMCs. The receptor source for this set is a human donor in good health (CMV status not recorded). Some clones in this sample may be carry-over from other donors' samples. CDR3s include the opening cysteine and the closing phenylalanine or tryptophan. The D gene is left open where the match is weak. Clone size appears in some rows only: once, few, many, or a class for an expanded clone.

abundance	d_gene	v_gene	j_gene	CDR3nt	CDR3aa
few	.	TRBV7-6	TRBJ2-2	TGTGCCAGCAGCTTAAAGCAGGGGTACCTTACCGGGGAGCTGTTTTTT	CASSLKQGYLTGELFF
few	.	TRBV7-2	TRBJ2-7	TGTGCCAGCAGCCCGCAACCGGGTATTTCGGAGCAGTACTTC	CASSPQPGISEQYF
many	TRBD1	TRBV7-2	TRBJ2-3	TGTGCCAGCAGCGAAACCACAGGGGGCTATACGCAGTATTTT	CASSETTGGYTQYF
many	.	TRBV7-2	TRBJ2-1	TGTGCCAGCAGCTTAGTAAGACTAGTCGTAAGCCATGAGCAGTTCTTC	CASSLVRLVVSHEQFF
once	.	TRBV25-1	TRBJ2-1	TGTGCCAGCAGTGAATCGTGGTCAACCGGTAGCAATGAGCAGTTCTTC	CASSESWSTGSNEQFF
many	.	TRBV7-2	TRBJ2-3	TGTGCCAGCAGCTTAGTGGGGACCACAGATACGCAGTATTTT	CASSLVGTTDTQYF
.	.	TRBV27	TRBJ1-1	TGTGCCAGCAGTTTGACCAGGCCTATTAACACTGAAGCTTTCTTT	CASSLTRPINTEAFF
.	.	TRBV3-1	TRBJ2-2	TGTGCCAGCAGCCAACACCCGAACACCGGGGAGCTGTTTTTT	CASSQHPNTGELFF
.	TRBD1	TRBV19	TRBJ1-5	TGTGCCAGTAGGGACAGGGTACGGGGCAATCAGCCCCAGCATTTT	CASRDRVRGNQPQHF
.	TRBD2	TRBV4-1	TRBJ2-5	TGCGCCAGCAGCCCCCACTGGCGGGAGAGCGAGACCCAGTACTTC	CASSPHWRESETQYF
many	.	TRBV7-8	TRBJ2-5	TGTGCCAGCAGCTTAGTGGTCGGCGAAGAGACCCAGTACTTC	CASSLVVGEETQYF
few	TRBD2	TRBV4-3	TRBJ2-3	TGCGCCAGCAGCCAAGATGGAGCGGGAGGGCCGGATACGCAGTATTTT	CASSQDGAGGPDTQYF
few	.	TRBV18	TRBJ2-3	TGTGCCAGCTCACCAGGGAATACAGATACGCAGTATTTT	CASSPGNTDTQYF
.	.	TRBV7-2	TRBJ1-1	TGTGCCAGCAGCTTGAACGGGGTCAATACTGAAGCTTTCTTT	CASSLNGVNTEAFF
few	TRBD2	TRBV20-1	TRBJ2-3	TGCAGTGCTAGAGATCTAGCGGGAGGGCCAGATACGCAGTATTTT	CSARDLAGGPDTQYF
.	.	TRBV7-2	TRBJ2-1	TGTGCCAGCAGCTTGACAGTATTCGGAGAGCAGTTCTTC	CASSLTVFGEQFF